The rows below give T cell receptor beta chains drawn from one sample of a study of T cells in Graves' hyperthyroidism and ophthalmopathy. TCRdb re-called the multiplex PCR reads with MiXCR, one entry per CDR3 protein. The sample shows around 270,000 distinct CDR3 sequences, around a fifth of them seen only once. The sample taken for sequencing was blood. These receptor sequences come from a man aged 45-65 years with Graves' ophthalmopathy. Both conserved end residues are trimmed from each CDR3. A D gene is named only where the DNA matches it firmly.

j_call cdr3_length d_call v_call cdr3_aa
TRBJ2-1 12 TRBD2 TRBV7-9 ASSSSGRHNEQS
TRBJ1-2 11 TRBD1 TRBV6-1 ASRAGTGDGYT
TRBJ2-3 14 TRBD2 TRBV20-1 SAYGTSGKSTDTQY
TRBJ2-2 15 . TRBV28 ASSLEGAGVNTGELF
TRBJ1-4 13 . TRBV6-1 ASSPRDTTNEKLF
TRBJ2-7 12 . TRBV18 ASSPWDNSYEQY
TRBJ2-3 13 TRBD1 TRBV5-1 ASSIQGARTDTQY
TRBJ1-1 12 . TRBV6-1 ASSDRGANTEAF
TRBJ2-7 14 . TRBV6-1 ASSEGSPASSYEQY
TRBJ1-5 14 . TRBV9 ASSEVEGFRNQPQH
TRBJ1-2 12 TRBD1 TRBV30 AWSPQGVNYGYT
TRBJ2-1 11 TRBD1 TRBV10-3 AISSDRGNEQF
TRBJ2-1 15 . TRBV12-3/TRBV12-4 ASSFRPGETGENEQF
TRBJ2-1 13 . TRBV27 ASSYSDNPYNEQF
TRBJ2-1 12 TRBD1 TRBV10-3 ANRGTGVRSEQF
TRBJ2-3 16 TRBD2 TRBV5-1 ASSSGLAGSTSTDTQY
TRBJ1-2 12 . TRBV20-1 SAGNLAGGYGYT
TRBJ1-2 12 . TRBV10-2 ASSADASNYGYT
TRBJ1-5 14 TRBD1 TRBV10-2 ASSESRTGGGQPQH
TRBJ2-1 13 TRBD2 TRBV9 ASSVDGRAYNEQF
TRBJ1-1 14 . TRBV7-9 ASSSDHRALNTEAF
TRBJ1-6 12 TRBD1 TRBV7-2 ASSYNRGNSPLH
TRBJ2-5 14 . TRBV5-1 ASSLGASPRGETQY
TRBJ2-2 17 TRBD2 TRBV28 ASSPSGHFTREGTGELF
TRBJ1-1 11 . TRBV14 ASSIALNTEAF
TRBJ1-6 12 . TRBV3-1 ASSQGGENSPLH
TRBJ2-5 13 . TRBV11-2 ASSVIPRPQETQY
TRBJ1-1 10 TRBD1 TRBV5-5 ASSFNDRGAF
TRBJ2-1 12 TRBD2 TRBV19 ASSIKRGYNEQF
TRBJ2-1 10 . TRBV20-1 SARSDRYEQF
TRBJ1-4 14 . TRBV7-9 ASSLNGGTRNGKLF
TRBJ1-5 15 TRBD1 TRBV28 ASSRHRGSGSNQPQH
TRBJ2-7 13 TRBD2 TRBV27 ASSLVAGYPGEQY
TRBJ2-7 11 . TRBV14 ASSQDMVSEQY
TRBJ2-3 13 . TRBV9 ASSVAAQRTDTQY
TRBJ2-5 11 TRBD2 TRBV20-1 SATGTSQETQY
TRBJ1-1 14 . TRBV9 ASSVGGGRMNTEAF
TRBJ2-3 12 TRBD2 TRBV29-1 SDGLAGEEDTQY
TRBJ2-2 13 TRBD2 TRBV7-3 ASSTLAANTGELF
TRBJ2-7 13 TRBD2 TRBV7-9 ASSLTPGPGGEQY
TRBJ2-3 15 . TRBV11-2 ASSLGGWGRYTDTQY
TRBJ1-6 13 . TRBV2 ASSEGAAIGSPLH
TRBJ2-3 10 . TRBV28 ASSSLGDTQY